This T cell receptor beta chain was found in a study of shared clonotypes between healthy human individuals (dated by TCRdb to between 2020 and 2021). Regarding the study in general: The cohort comprised a couple of women and three men aged 18 to 49 years. To estimate repertoire size and how much clonotypes are shared between individuals, the study performed deep sequencing of blood TCR repertoires from a handful of healthy adults. To increase sequencing depth and limit assay-specific biases, different laboratories used diverse techniques to prepare libraries and sequence TCR repertoires. Per donor, leukapheresis produced somewhere between about 0.85 and 9.5 billion PBMCs.

Healthy HIV-negative adults with no recently reported acute infections or vaccinations were included as donors. All donors were Caucasian adults living in Nashville, Tennessee, USA. For unsorted samples, 75 million to 90 million PBMCs were counted and genomic DNA was extracted with the QIAamp DNA Blood Mini kit. Blood was obtained by leukapheresis, after which PBMCs were separated by Ficoll-Histopaque density gradient centrifugation and cryopreserved in liquid nitrogen vapor phase. Summary of the overall study and its limitations: Because the study included only a small number of donors, the genetic and exposure-history diversity represented was limited. Only blood was sampled, and tissue TCR repertoires likely differ from those in blood. Based on pairwise subsampling, the degree of clonotype sharing among donors was expected to be affected by sequencing depth.

TCR CDR3 regions were amplified from genomic DNA by multiplex PCR using the deep immunoSEQ assay. For each cell subset, the extracted genomic DNA was distributed evenly across all wells of several immunoSEQ 96-well plates, and each plate served as one replicate. For unsorted PBMC, each replicate PCR was loaded with about 300 ng genomic DNA, equivalent to approximately 33,000 T cell genomes. Ten immunoSEQ deep assay plates were used to sequence the unsorted PBMC genomic DNA. Purified libraries were measured with a Qubit 3.0 fluorometer, size-checked on a Bioanalyzer 2100, and measured again with the KAPA Library Quantification kit. Each immunoSEQ 96-well plate was sequenced on its own single-read 150-cycle Illumina NextSeq 550 flow cell. For the original study's pipeline: Because the immunoSEQ output included only junctional sequences and no quality scores, the filtering could not be the same as the filtering used for full-length reads. Sequences were annotated with PyIR, a Python wrapper for IgBLAST v1.9, using IMGT germline references to assign V/J genes and CDR3. Reads with weak V/J assignments (E-value above 1e-6), missing CDR3, stop codons, out-of-frame junctions, or ambiguous translated residues were removed. V3J clonotypes were defined by identical inferred V gene, J gene, and CDR3 amino acid sequence. To compute the percentage overlap between repertoires, the number of shared unique clonotypes was divided by the size of the smaller repertoire. Repertoire richness was assessed with RTK rarefaction, the Chao1 estimator, and Recon v2.1 estimates of unobserved clonotypes. TCRdb mirrors the immuneACCESS table, restricted to in-frame sequences. Some clones are absent from its copies; in checked studies, under half trace to an unresolved V gene, and the reason for the others is unknown. V and J calls and clone size are given by that table; D and trimming were obtained from the DNA. The sample includes 450,000 to 500,000 clones, with 79% observed a single time. The leading ten clones occupy roughly 12% of the sample.

Cut back by 8 bases and 2 bases, the V and J ends lie 12 bases apart. From the cysteine through the phenylalanine, the CDR3 covers 13 amino acids. Of all the DNA, just the CDR3 is kept, 39 bases in frame from base 1. The germline V gene (reference sequence) sets CDR1 to GTSNPN and CDR2 to SVGIG. Concerning this clone itself: There is no known antigen for this receptor. No base quality information exists; no much larger clone differs at one position.

Sample: PBMCs. This sequence uses TRBV30 and TRBJ1-4, and perhaps TRBD1 as D gene, on 6 matching bases. This clonotype was obtained from a woman in her thirties or forties in good health. Some clones in this sample may be carry-over from other donors' samples. The bases are TGTGCCCAGGCGGGGGGCACTAATGAAAAACTGTTTTTT. This gives the protein CAQAGGTNEKLFF.